The clone carrying this T cell receptor (beta chain) was picked up one time. This sample stems from a study of control samples from healthy donors and cancer patients. V gave up 1 base and J gave up 13 bases, with 16 bases separating them. Germline-derived CDR1 and CDR2 are MDHEN and SYDVKM. This CDR3 comprises 14 residues. Method: immunoSEQ multiplex PCR; TCRdb's copy keeps in-frame clones and lacks some. The table has roughly 95,000 clones, almost 90% seen once. The V and J genes are TRBV28 and TRBJ1-4; D is unresolved. The receptor's source is a man aged 25 to 40 in good health. Material for sequencing was blood. Here the CDR3 DNA reads TGTGCCAGCAGTTTATTAGTCCAGGAGCCGTCACTGTTTTTT. This encodes CASSLLVQEPSLFF.